These T cell receptor beta chains were read from a single sample in a study of T cells in Graves' hyperthyroidism and ophthalmopathy. MiXCR, applied by TCRdb to the multiplex PCR reads, yields one record per CDR3 protein. The table includes over 700,000 distinct CDR3 sequences, roughly a third detected once. Material: blood. The receptors derive from a woman aged 40 to 50 with Graves' hyperthyroidism. Both conserved end residues are part of each CDR3. Each record gives: CDR3 protein, CDR3 DNA, clone size, V gene, J gene, CDR3 length, D gene. D genes are given only for firm matches. Some rows mark clone size as missing; the rest say once, few, many or name a class of expanded clone.

CASSRSQLNYGYTF	TGTGCCAGCAGCCGGTCTCAGCTTAACTATGGCTACACCTTC	few	TRBV12-3/TRBV12-4	TRBJ1-2	14	NA
CASSQDWGGSWGYTF	TGCGCCAGCAGCCAAGATTGGGGTGGGAGCTGGGGCTACACCTTC	NA	TRBV4-3	TRBJ1-2	15	NA
CASSPLAHYKYFYEQYF	TGTGCCAGCAGCCCTCTTGCCCATTACAAATACTTTTACGAGCAGTACTTC	NA	TRBV5-1	TRBJ2-7	17	NA
CASSSPSGGYQETQYF	TGTGCCAGTAGTAGTCCTAGCGGGGGATACCAAGAGACCCAGTACTTC	few	TRBV19	TRBJ2-5	16	TRBD2
CASSQELTGDNSPLHF	TGCGCCAGCAGCCAAGAATTGACAGGGGATAATTCACCCCTCCACTTT	NA	TRBV4-3	TRBJ1-6	16	TRBD1
CASINPPQHF	TGTGCCAGCATCAATCCGCCCCAGCATTTT	NA	TRBV10-3	TRBJ1-5	10	NA
CASSSGHGGEQYF	TGTGCCAGCAGTTCGGGACACGGAGGAGAGCAGTACTTC	many	TRBV7-8	TRBJ2-7	13	NA
CASSSRTGGGTEAFF	TGTGCCAGCAGCTCCCGGACAGGGGGCGGCACTGAAGCTTTCTTT	few	TRBV14	TRBJ1-1	15	TRBD1
CASSAFSSTDTQYF	TGTGCCAGTAGTGCGTTCTCTAGCACAGATACGCAGTATTTT	few	TRBV19	TRBJ2-3	14	NA
CASRRDSVDTEAFF	TGCGCCAGCAGGCGGGACAGCGTGGACACTGAAGCTTTCTTT	few	TRBV10-1	TRBJ1-1	14	TRBD1
CAINPRRTVRGYTF	TGTGCCATCAACCCTCGGCGGACGGTTCGCGGCTACACCTTC	NA	TRBV10-3	TRBJ1-2	14	NA
CSVNNLGQGGVEQYF	TGCAGCGTCAATAACCTAGGACAGGGGGGAGTCGAGCAGTACTTC	many	TRBV29-1	TRBJ2-7	15	TRBD1
CASSLLATGRGIAYEQYF	TGTGCCAGCAGCTTGCTGGCGACAGGGAGGGGAATCGCCTACGAGCAGTACTTC	NA	TRBV5-1	TRBJ2-7	18	NA
CASSLTQGEPHGYTF	TGTGCCAGCAGTCTGACACAGGGGGAGCCCCATGGCTACACCTTC	few	TRBV6-5	TRBJ1-2	15	TRBD1
CASSRPGSGRGSGEQYF	TGTGCCAGCAGCCGTCCCGGCTCCGGGCGGGGCTCGGGCGAGCAGTACTTC	few	TRBV7-9	TRBJ2-7	17	NA
CASSLDRVSTEAFF	TGTGCCAGCAGCTTAGATCGGGTTAGCACTGAAGCTTTCTTT	many	TRBV7-8	TRBJ1-1	14	NA
CASSQVVRGQQYF	TGTGCCAGCAGCCAAGTCGTTAGGGGTCAGCAGTACTTC	NA	TRBV3-1	TRBJ2-7	13	NA
CASSLGVENEQFF	TGTGCCAGCAGCTTAGGGGTGGAGAATGAGCAGTTCTTC	NA	TRBV7-3	TRBJ2-1	13	NA
CASSRTTGSGELFF	TGTGCCAGCAGTCGTACCACAGGGTCCGGGGAGCTGTTTTTT	NA	TRBV12-3/TRBV12-4	TRBJ2-2	14	NA
CAISRGVANTEAFF	TGTGCCATCAGTCGAGGGGTGGCGAACACTGAAGCTTTCTTT	once	TRBV10-3	TRBJ1-1	14	NA
CASSQVIDANQPQHF	TGCGCCAGCAGCCAAGTTATAGACGCCAATCAGCCCCAGCATTTT	NA	TRBV4-3	TRBJ1-5	15	NA
CASSQVGPRFWDRAEETQYF	TGCGCCAGCAGCCAAGTAGGCCCGAGGTTTTGGGACAGGGCAGAAGAGACCCAGTACTTC	NA	TRBV4-3	TRBJ2-5	20	TRBD1
CASSLVWGSLSTEAFF	TGTGCCAGCAGCTTAGTGTGGGGATCATTGAGCACTGAAGCTTTCTTT	NA	TRBV7-9	TRBJ1-1	16	NA
CAIRPWDRGQGGELFF	TGTGCCATCCGCCCTTGGGACAGGGGGCAAGGCGGGGAGCTGTTTTTT	many	TRBV10-3	TRBJ2-2	16	TRBD1
CASSVAFDNQPQHF	TGCGCCAGCAGCGTTGCCTTTGACAATCAGCCCCAGCATTTT	few	TRBV10-2	TRBJ1-5	14	NA
CASSYKGSVTEAFF	TGTGCCAGCAGTTACAAGGGAAGTGTCACTGAAGCTTTCTTT	few	TRBV2	TRBJ1-1	14	NA
CASTPGHTF	TGTGCCAGCACCCCCGGCCACACCTTC	many	TRBV9	TRBJ1-2	9	NA
CASSHTGIETQYF	TGTGCCAGCAGTCATACAGGGATTGAGACCCAGTACTTC	once	TRBV2	TRBJ2-5	13	NA